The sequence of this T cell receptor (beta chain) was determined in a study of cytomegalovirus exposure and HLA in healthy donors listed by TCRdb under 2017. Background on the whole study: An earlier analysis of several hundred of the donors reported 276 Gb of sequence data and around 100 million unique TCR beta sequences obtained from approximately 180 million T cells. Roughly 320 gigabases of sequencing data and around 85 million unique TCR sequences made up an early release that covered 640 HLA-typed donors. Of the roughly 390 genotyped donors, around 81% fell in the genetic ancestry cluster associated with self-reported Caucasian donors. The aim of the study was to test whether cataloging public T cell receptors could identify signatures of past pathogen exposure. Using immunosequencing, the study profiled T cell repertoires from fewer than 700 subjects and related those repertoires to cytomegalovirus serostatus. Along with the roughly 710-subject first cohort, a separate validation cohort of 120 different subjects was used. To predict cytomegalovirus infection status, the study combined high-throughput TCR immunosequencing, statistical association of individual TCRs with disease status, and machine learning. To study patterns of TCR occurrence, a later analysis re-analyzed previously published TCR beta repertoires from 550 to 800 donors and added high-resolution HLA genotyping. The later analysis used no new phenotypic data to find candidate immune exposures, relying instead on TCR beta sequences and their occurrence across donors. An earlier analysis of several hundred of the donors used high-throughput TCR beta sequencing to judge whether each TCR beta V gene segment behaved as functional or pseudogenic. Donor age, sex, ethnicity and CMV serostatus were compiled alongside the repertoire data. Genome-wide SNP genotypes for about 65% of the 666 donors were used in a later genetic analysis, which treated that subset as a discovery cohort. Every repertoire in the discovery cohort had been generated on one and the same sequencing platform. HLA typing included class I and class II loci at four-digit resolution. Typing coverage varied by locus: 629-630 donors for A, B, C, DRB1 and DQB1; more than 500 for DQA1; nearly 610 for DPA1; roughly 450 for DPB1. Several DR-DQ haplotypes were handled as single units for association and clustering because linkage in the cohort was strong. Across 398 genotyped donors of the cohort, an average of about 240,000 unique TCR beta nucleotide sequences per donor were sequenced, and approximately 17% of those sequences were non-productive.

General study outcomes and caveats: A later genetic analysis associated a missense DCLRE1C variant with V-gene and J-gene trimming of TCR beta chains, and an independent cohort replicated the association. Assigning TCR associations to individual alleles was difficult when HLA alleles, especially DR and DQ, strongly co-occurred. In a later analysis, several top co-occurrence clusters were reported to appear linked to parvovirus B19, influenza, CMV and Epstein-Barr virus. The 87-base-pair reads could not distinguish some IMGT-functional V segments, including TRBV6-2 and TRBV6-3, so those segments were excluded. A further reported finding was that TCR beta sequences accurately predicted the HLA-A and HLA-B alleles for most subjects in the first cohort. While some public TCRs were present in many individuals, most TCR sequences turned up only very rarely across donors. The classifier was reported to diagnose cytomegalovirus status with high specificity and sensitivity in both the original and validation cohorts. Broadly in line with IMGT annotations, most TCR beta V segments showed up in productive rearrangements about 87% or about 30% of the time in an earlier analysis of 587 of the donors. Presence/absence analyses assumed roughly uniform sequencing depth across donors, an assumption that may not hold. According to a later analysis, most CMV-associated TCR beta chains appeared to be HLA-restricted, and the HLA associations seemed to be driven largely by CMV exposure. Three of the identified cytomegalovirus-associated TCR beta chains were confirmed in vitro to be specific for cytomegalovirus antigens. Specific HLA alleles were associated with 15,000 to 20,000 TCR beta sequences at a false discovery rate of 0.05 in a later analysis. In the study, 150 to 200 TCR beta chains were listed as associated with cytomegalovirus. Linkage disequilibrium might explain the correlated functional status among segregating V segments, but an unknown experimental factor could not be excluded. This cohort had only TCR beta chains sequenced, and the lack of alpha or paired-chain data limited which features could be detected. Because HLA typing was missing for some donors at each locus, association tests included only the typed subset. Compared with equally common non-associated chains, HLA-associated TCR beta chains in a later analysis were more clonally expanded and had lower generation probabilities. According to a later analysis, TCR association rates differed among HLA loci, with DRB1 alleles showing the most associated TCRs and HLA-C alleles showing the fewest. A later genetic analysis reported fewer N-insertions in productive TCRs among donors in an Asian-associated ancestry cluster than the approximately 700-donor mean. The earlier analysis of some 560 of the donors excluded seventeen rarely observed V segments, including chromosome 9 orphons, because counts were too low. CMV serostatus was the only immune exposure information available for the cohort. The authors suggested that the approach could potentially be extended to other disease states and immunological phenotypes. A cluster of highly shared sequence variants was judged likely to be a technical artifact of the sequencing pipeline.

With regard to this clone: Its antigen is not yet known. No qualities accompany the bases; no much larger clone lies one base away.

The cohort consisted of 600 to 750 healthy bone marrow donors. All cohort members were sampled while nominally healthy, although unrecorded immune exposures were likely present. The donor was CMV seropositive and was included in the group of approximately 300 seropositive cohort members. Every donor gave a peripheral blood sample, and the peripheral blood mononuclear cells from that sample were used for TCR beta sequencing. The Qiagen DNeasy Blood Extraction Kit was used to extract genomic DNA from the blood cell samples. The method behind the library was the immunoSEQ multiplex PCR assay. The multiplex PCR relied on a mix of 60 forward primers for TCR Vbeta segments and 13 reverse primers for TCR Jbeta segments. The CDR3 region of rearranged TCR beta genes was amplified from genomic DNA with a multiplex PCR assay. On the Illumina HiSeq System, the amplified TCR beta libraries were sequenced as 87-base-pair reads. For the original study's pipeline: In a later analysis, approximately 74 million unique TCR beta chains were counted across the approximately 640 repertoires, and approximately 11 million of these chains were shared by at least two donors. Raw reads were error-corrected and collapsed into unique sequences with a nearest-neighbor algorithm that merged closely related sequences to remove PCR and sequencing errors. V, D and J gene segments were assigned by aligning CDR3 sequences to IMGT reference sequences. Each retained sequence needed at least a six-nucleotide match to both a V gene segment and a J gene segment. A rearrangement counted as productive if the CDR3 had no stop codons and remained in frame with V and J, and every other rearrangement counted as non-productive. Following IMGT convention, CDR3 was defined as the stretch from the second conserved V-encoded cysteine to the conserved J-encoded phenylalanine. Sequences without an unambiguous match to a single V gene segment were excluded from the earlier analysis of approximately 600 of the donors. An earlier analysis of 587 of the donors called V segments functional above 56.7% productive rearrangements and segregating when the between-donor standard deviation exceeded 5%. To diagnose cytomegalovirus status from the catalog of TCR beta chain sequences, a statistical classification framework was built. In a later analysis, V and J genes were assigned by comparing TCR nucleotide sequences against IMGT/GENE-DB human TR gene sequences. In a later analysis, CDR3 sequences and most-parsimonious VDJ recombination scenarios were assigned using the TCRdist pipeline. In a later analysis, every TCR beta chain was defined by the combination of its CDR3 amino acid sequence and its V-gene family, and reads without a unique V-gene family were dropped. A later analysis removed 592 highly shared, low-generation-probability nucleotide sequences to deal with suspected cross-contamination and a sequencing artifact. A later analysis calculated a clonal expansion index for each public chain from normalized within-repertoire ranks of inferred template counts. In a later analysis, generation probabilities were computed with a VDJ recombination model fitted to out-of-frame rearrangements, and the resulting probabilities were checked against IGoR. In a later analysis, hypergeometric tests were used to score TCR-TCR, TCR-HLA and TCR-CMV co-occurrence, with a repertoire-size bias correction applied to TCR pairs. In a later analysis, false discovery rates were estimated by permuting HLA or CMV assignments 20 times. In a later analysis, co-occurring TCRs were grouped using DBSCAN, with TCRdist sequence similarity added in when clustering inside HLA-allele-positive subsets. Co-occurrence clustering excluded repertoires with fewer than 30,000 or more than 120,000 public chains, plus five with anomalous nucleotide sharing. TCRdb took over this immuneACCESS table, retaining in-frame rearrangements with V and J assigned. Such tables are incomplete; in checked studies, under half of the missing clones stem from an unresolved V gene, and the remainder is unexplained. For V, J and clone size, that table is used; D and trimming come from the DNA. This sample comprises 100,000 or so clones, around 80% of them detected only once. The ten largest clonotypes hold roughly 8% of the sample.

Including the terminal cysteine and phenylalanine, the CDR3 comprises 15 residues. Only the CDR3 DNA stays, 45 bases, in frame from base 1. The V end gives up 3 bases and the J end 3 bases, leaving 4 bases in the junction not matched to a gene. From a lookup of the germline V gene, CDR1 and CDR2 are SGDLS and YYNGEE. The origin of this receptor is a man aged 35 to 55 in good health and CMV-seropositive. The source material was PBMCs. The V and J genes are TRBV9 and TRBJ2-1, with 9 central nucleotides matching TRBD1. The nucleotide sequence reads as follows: TGTGCCAGCAGCGGACAGGGGGTAGTCTACAATGAGCAGTTCTTC. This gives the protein CASSGQGVVYNEQFF.